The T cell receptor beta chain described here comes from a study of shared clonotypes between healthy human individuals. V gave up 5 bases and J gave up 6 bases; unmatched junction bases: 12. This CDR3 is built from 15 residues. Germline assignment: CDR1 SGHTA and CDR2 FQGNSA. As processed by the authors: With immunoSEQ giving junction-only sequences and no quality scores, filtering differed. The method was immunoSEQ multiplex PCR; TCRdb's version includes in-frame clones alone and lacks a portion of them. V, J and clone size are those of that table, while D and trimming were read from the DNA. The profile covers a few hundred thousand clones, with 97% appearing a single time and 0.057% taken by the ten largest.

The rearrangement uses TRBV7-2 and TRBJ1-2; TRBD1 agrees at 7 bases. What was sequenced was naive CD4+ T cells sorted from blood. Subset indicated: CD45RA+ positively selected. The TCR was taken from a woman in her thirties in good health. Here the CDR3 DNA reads TGTGCCAGCAGCGCCCGACAGGGTCGATTGGATGGCTACACCTTC. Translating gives CASSARQGRLDGYTF.